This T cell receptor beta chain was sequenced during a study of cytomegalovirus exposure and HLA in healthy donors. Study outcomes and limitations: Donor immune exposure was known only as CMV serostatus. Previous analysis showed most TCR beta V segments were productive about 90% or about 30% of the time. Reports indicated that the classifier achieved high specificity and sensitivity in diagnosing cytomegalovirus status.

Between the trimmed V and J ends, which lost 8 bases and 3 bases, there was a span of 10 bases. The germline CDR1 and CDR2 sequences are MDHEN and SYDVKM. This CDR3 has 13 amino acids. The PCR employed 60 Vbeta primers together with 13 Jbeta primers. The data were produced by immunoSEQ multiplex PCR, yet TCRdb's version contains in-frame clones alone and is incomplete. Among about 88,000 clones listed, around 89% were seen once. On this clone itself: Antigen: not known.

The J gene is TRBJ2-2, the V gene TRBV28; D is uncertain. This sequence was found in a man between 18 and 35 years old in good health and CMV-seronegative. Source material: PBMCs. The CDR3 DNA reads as TGTGCCAGCGGAGTGGTCTACACCGGGGAGCTGTTTTTT. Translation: CASGVVYTGELFF.